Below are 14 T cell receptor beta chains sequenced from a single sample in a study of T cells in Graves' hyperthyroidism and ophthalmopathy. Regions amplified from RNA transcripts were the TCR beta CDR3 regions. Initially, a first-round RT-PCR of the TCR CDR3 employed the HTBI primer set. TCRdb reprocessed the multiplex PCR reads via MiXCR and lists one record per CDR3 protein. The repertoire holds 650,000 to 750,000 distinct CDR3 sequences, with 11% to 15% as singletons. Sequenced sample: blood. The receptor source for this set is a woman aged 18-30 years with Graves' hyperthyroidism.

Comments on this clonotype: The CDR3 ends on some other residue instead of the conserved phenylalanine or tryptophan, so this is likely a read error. CDR3 region: CSVAGSNTEAFL. Written as DNA, the CDR3 is TGCAGCGTTGCAGGATCGAACACTGAAGCTTTCCTT. The chain is built from TRBV29-1 and TRBJ1-1; D gene ambiguous. Germline lookup yields CDR1 SQVTM and CDR2 ANQGSEA. This CDR3 spans 12 amino acids. Trimming shortened V by 4 bases and J by 1 base, and 7 bases separated the two germline ends.

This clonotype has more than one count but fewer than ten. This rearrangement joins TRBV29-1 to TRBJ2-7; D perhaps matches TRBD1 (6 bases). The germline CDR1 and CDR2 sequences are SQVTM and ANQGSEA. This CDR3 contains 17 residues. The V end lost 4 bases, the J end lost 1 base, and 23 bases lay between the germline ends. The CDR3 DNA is TGCAGCGTTGGTCGCCCCGATCGGGACACCTTATCCTACGAGCAGTACTTC. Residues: CSVGRPDRDTLSYEQYF.

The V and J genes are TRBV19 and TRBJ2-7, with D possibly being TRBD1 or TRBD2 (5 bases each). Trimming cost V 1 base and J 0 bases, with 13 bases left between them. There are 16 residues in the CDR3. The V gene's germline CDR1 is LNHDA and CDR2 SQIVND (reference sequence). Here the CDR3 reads CASSIAGAVSSYEQYF. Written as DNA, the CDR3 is TGTGCCAGTAGTATAGCCGGGGCTGTCAGCTCCTACGAGCAGTACTTC.

Written as DNA, the CDR3 is TGTGCCAGTAGTCCTTTCCGGACAACTAATGAAAAACTGTTTTTT. Translation gives CASSPFRTTNEKLFF. The rearrangement joins TRBV19 to TRBJ1-4; D not certain. The CDR3 contains 15 residues. V lost 5 bases to trimming and J lost 0 bases, with 10 bases between them. Per the germline V gene, CDR1 is LNHDA and CDR2 is SQIVND (reference sequence). The full variable domain, rest sourced from reference TRBV19 and TRBJ1-4, is DGGITQSPKYLFRKEGQNVTLSCEQNLNHDAMYWYRQDPGQGLRLIYYSQIVNDFQKGDIAEGYSVSREKKESFPLTVTSAQKNPTAFYLCASSPFRTTNEKLFFGSGTQLSVL.

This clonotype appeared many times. The CDR3 here is CASQGLAGTKGENIQYF. CDR3 bases: TGCGCCAGCCAGGGACTAGCGGGAACTAAAGGGGAAAACATTCAGTACTTC. The genes are TRBV5-1 and TRBJ2-4, with 13 bases aligning to TRBD2. Germline V CDR1 and CDR2: SGHRS, YFSETQ. CDR3 size: 17 residues. V shed 7 bases, J shed 5 bases, and the junction held 12 bases outside the gene matches.

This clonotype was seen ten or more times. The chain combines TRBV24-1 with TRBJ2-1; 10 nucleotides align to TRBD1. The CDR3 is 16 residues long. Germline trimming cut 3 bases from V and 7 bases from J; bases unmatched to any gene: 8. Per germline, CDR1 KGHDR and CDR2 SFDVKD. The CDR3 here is CATSDPGQGRENEQFF. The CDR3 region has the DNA TGTGCCACCAGTGATCCGGGACAGGGGAGAGAGAATGAGCAGTTCTTC.

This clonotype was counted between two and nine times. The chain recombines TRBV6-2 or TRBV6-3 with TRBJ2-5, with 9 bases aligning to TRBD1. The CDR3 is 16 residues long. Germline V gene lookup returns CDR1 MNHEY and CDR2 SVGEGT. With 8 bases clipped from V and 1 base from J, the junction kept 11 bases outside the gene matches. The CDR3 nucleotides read TGTGCCAGCGTACCGGGACAGGGACCCCTCCAAGAGACCCAGTACTTC. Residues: CASVPGQGPLQETQYF.

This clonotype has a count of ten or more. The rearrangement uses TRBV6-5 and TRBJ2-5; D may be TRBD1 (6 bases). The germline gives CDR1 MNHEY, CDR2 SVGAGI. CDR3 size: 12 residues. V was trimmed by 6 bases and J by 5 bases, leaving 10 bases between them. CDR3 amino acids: CASRSDRETQYF. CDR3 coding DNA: TGTGCCAGCAGGTCCGACAGGGAGACCCAGTACTTC.

The CDR3 bases are TGTGCCAGCAGTTTGGAGAAGTATGGCGAAAAACTGTTTTTT. Encoded protein: CASSLEKYGEKLFF. J is TRBJ1-4 and V is TRBV27; D not resolved. The V gene lost 3 bases and the J gene lost 8 bases, with 13 bases spanning the gap. Germline V lookup: CDR1 MNHEY, CDR2 SMNVEV (reference sequence). The CDR3 runs 14 residues.

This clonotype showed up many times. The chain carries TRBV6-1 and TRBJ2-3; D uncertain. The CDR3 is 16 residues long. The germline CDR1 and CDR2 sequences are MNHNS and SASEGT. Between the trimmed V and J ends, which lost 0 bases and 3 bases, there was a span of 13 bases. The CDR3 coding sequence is TGTGCCAGCAGTGAAGCCTCAGGACGAAAAACAGATACGCAGTATTTT. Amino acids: CASSEASGRKTDTQYF.

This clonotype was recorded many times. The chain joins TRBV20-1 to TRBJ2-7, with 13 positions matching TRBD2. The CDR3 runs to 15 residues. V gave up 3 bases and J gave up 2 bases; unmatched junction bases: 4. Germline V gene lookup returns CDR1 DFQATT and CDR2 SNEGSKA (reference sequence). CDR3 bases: TGCAGTGCTAGGAAGGGACTAGCGGGAACCTACGAGCAGTACTTC. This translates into CSARKGLAGTYEQYF.

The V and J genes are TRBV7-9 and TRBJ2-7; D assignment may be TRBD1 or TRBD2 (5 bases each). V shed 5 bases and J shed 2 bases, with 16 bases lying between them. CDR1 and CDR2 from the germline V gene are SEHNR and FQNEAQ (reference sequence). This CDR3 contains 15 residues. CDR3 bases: TGTGCCAGCAGCGCGACGGGACGAGGGGCCTACGAGCAGTACTTC. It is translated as CASSATGRGAYEQYF.

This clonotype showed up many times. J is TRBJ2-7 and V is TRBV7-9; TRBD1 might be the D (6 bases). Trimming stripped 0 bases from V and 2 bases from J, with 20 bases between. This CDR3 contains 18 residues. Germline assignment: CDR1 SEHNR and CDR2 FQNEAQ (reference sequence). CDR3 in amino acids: CASSLARLGRWTAYEQYF. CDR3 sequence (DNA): TGTGCCAGCAGCTTAGCCCGACTCGGTAGATGGACAGCCTACGAGCAGTACTTC. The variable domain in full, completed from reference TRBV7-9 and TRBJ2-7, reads DTGVSQNPRHKITKRGQNVTFRCDPISEHNRLYWYRQTLGQGPEFLTYFQNEAQLEKSRLLSDRFSAERPKGSFSTLEIQRTEQGDSAMYLCASSLARLGRWTAYEQYFGPGTRLTVT.

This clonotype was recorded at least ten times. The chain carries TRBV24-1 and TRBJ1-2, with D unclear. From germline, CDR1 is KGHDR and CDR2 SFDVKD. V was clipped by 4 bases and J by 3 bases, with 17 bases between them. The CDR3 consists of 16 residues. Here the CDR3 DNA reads TGTGCCACCAGTGACCCAACTCGCAGATTGTACTATGGCTACACCTTC. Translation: CATSDPTRRLYYGYTF.